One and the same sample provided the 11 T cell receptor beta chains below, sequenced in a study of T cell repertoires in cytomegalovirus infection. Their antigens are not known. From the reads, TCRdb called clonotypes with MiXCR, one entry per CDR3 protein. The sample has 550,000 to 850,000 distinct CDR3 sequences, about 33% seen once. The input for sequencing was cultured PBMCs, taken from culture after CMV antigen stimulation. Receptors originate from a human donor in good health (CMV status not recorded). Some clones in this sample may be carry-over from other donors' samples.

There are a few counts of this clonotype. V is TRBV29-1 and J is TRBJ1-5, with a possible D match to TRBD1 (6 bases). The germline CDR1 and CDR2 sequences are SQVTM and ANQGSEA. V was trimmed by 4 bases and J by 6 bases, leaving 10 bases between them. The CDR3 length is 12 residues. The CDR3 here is CSVVGAGQPQHF. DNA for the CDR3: TGCAGCGTTGTGGGGGCCGGTCAGCCCCAGCATTTT.

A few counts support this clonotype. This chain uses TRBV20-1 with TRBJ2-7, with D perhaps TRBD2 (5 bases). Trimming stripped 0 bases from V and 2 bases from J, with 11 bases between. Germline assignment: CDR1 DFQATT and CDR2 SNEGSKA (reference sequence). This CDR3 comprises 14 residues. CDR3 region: CSAREGTGTYEQYF. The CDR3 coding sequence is TGCAGTGCTAGAGAGGGAACGGGAACCTACGAGCAGTACTTC.

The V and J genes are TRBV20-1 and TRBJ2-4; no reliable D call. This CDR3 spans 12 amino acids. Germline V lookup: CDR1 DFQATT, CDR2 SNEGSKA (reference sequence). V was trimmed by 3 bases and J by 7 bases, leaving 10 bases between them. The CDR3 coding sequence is TGCAGTGCTAGCTGGGCAGACAACATTCAGTACTTC. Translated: CSASWADNIQYF.

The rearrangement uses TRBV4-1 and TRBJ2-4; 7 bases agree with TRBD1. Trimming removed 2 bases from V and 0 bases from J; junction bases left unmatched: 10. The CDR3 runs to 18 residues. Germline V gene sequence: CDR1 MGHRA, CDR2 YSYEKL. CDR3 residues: CASSQPGTDTLAKNIQYF. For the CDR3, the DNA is TGCGCCAGCAGCCAACCCGGGACAGACACTTTAGCCAAAAACATTCAGTACTTC.

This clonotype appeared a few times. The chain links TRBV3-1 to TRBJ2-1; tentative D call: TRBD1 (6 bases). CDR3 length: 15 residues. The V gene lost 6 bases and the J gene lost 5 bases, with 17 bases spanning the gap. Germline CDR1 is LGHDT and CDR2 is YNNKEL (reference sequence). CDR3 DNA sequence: TGTGCCAGCAGTCTTCTAGCATGGGACAACAATGAGCAGTTCTTC. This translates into CASSLLAWDNNEQFF.

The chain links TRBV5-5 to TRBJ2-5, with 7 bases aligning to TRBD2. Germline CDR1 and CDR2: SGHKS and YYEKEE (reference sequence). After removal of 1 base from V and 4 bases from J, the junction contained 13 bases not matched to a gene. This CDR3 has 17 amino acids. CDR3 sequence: CASSLRSAGSGGETQYF. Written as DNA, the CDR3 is TGTGCCAGCAGCTTGAGGTCGGCGGGGTCGGGAGGAGAGACCCAGTACTTC.

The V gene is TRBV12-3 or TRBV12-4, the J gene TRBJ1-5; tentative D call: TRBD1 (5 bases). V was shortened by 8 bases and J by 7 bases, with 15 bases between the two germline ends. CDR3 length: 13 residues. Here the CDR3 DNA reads TGTGCCAGCCGACCCGGGGGGGGGCAGCCCCAGCATTTT. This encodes CASRPGGGQPQHF.

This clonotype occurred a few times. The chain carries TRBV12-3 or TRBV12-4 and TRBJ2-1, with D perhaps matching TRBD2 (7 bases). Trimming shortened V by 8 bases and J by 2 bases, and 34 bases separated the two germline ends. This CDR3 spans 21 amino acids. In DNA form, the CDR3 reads TGTGCCAGCGCACTTTTAGTTTTAAGGGGGAGGGCCGTAAGACCCTACAATGAGCAGTTCTTC. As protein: CASALLVLRGRAVRPYNEQFF.

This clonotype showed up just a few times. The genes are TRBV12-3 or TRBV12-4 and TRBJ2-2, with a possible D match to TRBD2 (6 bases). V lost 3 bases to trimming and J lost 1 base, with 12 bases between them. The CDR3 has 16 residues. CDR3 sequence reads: CASSFLAAKNTGELFF. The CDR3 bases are TGTGCCAGCAGTTTCTTAGCGGCCAAGAACACCGGGGAGCTGTTTTTT.

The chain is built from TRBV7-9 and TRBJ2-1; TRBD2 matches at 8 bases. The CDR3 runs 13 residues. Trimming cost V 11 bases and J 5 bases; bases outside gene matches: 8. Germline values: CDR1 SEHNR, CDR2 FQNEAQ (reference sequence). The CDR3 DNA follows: TGTGCCCTCCAGCGGGAGCGGAACAATGAGCAGTTCTTC. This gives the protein CALQRERNNEQFF.

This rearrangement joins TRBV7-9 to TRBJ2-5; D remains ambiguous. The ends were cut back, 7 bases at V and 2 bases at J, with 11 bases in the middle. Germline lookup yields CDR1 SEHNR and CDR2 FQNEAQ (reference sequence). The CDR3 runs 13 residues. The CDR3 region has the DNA TGTGCCAGCAAATTAGGGCAGCAAGAGACCCAGTACTTC. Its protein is CASKLGQQETQYF. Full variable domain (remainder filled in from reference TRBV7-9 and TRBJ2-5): DTGVSQNPRHKITKRGQNVTFRCDPISEHNRLYWYRQTLGQGPEFLTYFQNEAQLEKSRLLSDRFSAERPKGSFSTLEIQRTEQGDSAMYLCASKLGQQETQYFGPGTRLLVL.